Sequencing of this T cell receptor beta chain was carried out in a study of blood T cell repertoires in COVID-19. Study details: COVID-19 samples from acute and convalescent phases originated in the United States, Italy and Spain. Sources were T cells, B-cell-depleted T cells, or PBMCs; the material itself was cDNA or gDNA.

Sequenced by immunoSEQ multiplex PCR; TCRdb stores in-frame clones only, minus some. Of about 58,000 clones in the sample, about 88% were seen once. The CDR3 runs 15 residues. Trimming pared 4 bases from V and 0 bases from J, leaving 13 bases between. Germline values: CDR1 SGHDT, CDR2 YYEEEE. Sequencing was carried out using peripheral blood. The receptor comes from a woman in her sixties with active COVID-19. This chain links TRBV5-6 with TRBJ1-2; a possible D gene is TRBD1 (5 bases). CDR3 in DNA: TGTGCCAGCAGCCGCCTAGGGGAACCTAACTATGGCTACACCTTC. It is translated as CASSRLGEPNYGYTF.